Listed below are T cell receptor beta chains from one sample, sequenced in a study of blood T cell repertoires in COVID-19. Profiled with immunoSEQ multiplex PCR; TCRdb holds only in-frame clones, not every one. This sample has 50,000 to 80,000 clones, with around nine tenths found just once. The sequenced sample was PBMCs or T cells enriched from blood (not recorded which). The receptor source for this set is a woman aged 40 to 50 who had recovered from COVID-19. CDR3s include the opening cysteine and the closing phenylalanine or tryptophan. Fields, in order: D gene, J gene, V gene, clone size, CDR3 DNA, CDR3 protein. A D gene is named only where the DNA matches it firmly. The size field is filled for only some rows; it gives once, few, many or a size class.

D: TRBD1
J: TRBJ1-2
V: TRBV5-1
size: NA
DNA: TGCGCCAGCAGCGTTGACAGGGATTATGGCTACACCTTC
CDR3: CASSVDRDYGYTF

D: TRBD2
J: TRBJ2-1
V: TRBV3-1/TRBV3-2
size: NA
DNA: TGTGCCAGCAGCCCAAGCATCCTTGGGACTAGCTTCGTGTTGGTGGAGCAGTTCTTC
CDR3: CASSPSILGTSFVLVEQFF

D: TRBD1
J: TRBJ1-4
V: TRBV5-6
size: NA
DNA: TGTGCCAGCAGCTTCAGACAGGGCACCGAAAAACTGTTTTTT
CDR3: CASSFRQGTEKLFF

D: TRBD2
J: TRBJ2-3
V: TRBV13
size: NA
DNA: TGTGCCAGCAGAAGACTAGCGGGGGGACCTATAACCGATACGCAGTATTTT
CDR3: CASRRLAGGPITDTQYF

D: TRBD2
J: TRBJ2-3
V: TRBV18
size: NA
DNA: TGTGCCAGCTCACCAGGGACTAGCGGGGGACGCCGCACAGATACGCAGTATTTT
CDR3: CASSPGTSGGRRTDTQYF

D: NA
J: TRBJ1-1
V: TRBV13
size: NA
DNA: TGTGCCAGCAGCTTACCGCGGGGGGCGGGGGACACTGAAGCTTTCTTT
CDR3: CASSLPRGAGDTEAFF

D: NA
J: TRBJ1-1
V: TRBV6-6
size: NA
DNA: TGTGCCAGCAGGAGAGATCTGGGGGGCACTGAAGCTTTCTTT
CDR3: CASRRDLGGTEAFF

D: NA
J: TRBJ2-3
V: TRBV24-1
size: NA
DNA: TGTGCCACCAGTGATTTGACGGCATTTTCTAGCGAGAGCACAGATACGCAGTATTTT
CDR3: CATSDLTAFSSESTDTQYF

D: TRBD1
J: TRBJ2-5
V: TRBV27
size: once
DNA: TGTGCCAGCAGTGCCTCACAGGGGGCCGCTGGCGAGACCCAGTACTTC
CDR3: CASSASQGAAGETQYF

D: NA
J: TRBJ1-4
V: TRBV10-2
size: NA
DNA: TGCGCCAGCAGTGAGCTTAACCCCACAGCAACTAATGAAAAACTGTTTTTT
CDR3: CASSELNPTATNEKLFF

D: TRBD2
J: TRBJ2-3
V: TRBV24-1
size: NA
DNA: TGTGCCACCAGTGAGCCCGCCGGGAGGCGGGCGCAGTATTTT
CDR3: CATSEPAGRRAQYF

D: TRBD2
J: TRBJ2-3
V: TRBV11-2
size: large
DNA: TGTGCCAGCAGCTTACAGCGGGGGCGCACAGATACGCAGTATTTT
CDR3: CASSLQRGRTDTQYF

D: NA
J: TRBJ2-2
V: TRBV4-1
size: NA
DNA: TGCGCCAGCAGCCAAGAAGCAGCTCTGGGAGTCGGGGAGCTGTTTTTT
CDR3: CASSQEAALGVGELFF

D: TRBD2
J: TRBJ2-3
V: TRBV5-1
size: NA
DNA: TGCGCCAGCAGCCCCCCCAGCGGGGGGCGAGATACGCAGTATTTT
CDR3: CASSPPSGGRDTQYF

D: NA
J: TRBJ2-2
V: TRBV6-2/TRBV6-3
size: NA
DNA: TGTGCCAGCAGCCCCGGCGGGGCGAACACCGGGGAGCTGTTTTTT
CDR3: CASSPGGANTGELFF

D: NA
J: TRBJ2-1
V: TRBV2
size: NA
DNA: TGTGCCAGCACCCCGGAGGGTCCCTACAATGAGCAGTTCTTC
CDR3: CASTPEGPYNEQFF

D: NA
J: TRBJ1-1
V: TRBV5-1
size: once
DNA: TGCGCCAGCAGCTCGGGACAGAACACTGAAGCTTTCTTT
CDR3: CASSSGQNTEAFF

D: TRBD1
J: TRBJ2-7
V: TRBV5-6
size: NA
DNA: TGTGCCAGCAGCGGGACCGGGACAGCCGTATACGAGCAGTACTTC
CDR3: CASSGTGTAVYEQYF

D: NA
J: TRBJ1-2
V: TRBV7-6
size: NA
DNA: TGTGCCAGCAGCTTAGAGGCTGGGGAGGGGTTCACCTTC
CDR3: CASSLEAGEGFTF

D: TRBD1
J: TRBJ1-2
V: TRBV14
size: NA
DNA: TGTGCCAGCAGCCAAACGACAGGGGGCCACTATGGCTACACCTTC
CDR3: CASSQTTGGHYGYTF

D: TRBD1
J: TRBJ1-6
V: TRBV10-3
size: NA
DNA: TGTGCCATCAGTGCAGGGACAGGGGGCGATTCACCCCTCCACTTT
CDR3: CAISAGTGGDSPLHF

D: TRBD1
J: TRBJ2-7
V: TRBV27
size: NA
DNA: TGTGCCAGCAGCACCCCCCGGACAGGCGCCGGACAGTACTTC
CDR3: CASSTPRTGAGQYF

D: NA
J: TRBJ2-5
V: TRBV3-1/TRBV3-2
size: NA
DNA: TGTGCCAGCAGCCAACTTGGCAGTGGAGAGACCCAGTACTTC
CDR3: CASSQLGSGETQYF

D: TRBD1
J: TRBJ1-1
V: TRBV25-1
size: few
DNA: TGTGCCAGCAGTGACGGACAGGGTTGGACTGAAGCTTTCTTT
CDR3: CASSDGQGWTEAFF

D: TRBD1
J: TRBJ1-2
V: TRBV11-2
size: once
DNA: TGTGCCAGCAGCTCAGGGACAGCGCATGGCTACACCTTC
CDR3: CASSSGTAHGYTF

D: NA
J: TRBJ1-2
V: TRBV15
size: NA
DNA: TGTGCCACCAGCGTTGGAGGTTACAGCACCTATGGCTACACCTTC
CDR3: CATSVGGYSTYGYTF

D: TRBD1
J: TRBJ1-5
V: TRBV25-1
size: NA
DNA: TGTGCCAGCAGCGATCCAGGGGGCGATCAGCCCCAGCATTTT
CDR3: CASSDPGGDQPQHF

D: NA
J: TRBJ1-4
V: TRBV6-1
size: NA
DNA: TGTGCCAGCAGTGATGGCAGGGGAAATGAAAAACTGTTTTTT
CDR3: CASSDGRGNEKLFF